The rows below give T cell receptor beta chains drawn from one sample of a study of T cell responses to AZD1222 COVID-19 vaccine. The data were produced by immunoSEQ multiplex PCR, yet TCRdb's version contains in-frame clones alone and is incomplete. The table includes roughly 80,000 clones, under 95% detected once. This specimen was peripheral blood, taken on day 0 of AZD1222 vaccination. The source is an adult in good health. Each CDR3 is given with its conserved first and last residue. D genes are given only for firm matches. Clone size appears in some rows only: once, few, many, or a class for an expanded clone.

j_gene: TRBJ1-1
abundance: -
d_gene: TRBD1
v_gene: TRBV29-1
CDR3nt: TGCAGCGTGGCCCCCGCCCTCGGGACAGGGGAAATTGAAGCTTTCTTT
CDR3aa: CSVAPALGTGEIEAFF

j_gene: TRBJ2-7
abundance: -
d_gene: TRBD2
v_gene: TRBV29-1
CDR3nt: TGCAGCGTTGGGAAGGGGACTACCGAGCAGTACTTC
CDR3aa: CSVGKGTTEQYF

j_gene: TRBJ2-2
abundance: -
d_gene: TRBD2
v_gene: TRBV7-2
CDR3nt: TGTGCCAGCAGCTTAGCCCCAGGGAGGGAGACCGGGGAGCTGTTTTTT
CDR3aa: CASSLAPGRETGELFF

j_gene: TRBJ1-2
abundance: -
d_gene: -
v_gene: TRBV30
CDR3nt: TGTGCCTGGAGCCGGGACTCCTGGGGGAACTATGGCTACACCTTC
CDR3aa: CAWSRDSWGNYGYTF

j_gene: TRBJ2-6
abundance: -
d_gene: -
v_gene: TRBV6-5
CDR3nt: TGTGCCAGCAGGACCCCCGCCCCCGTCCTGACTTTC
CDR3aa: CASRTPAPVLTF

j_gene: TRBJ2-5
abundance: -
d_gene: TRBD1
v_gene: TRBV3-1/TRBV3-2
CDR3nt: TGTGCCAGCAGCCTAGTACAGGGGCACGAGACCCAGTACTTC
CDR3aa: CASSLVQGHETQYF

j_gene: TRBJ2-2
abundance: -
d_gene: -
v_gene: TRBV7-9
CDR3nt: TGTGCCAGCAGCTTAGCGTTGTTCTATAGGGACGAAAGCACTGGGGAGCTGTTTTTT
CDR3aa: CASSLALFYRDESTGELFF

j_gene: TRBJ1-4
abundance: -
d_gene: -
v_gene: TRBV6-6
CDR3nt: TGTGCCGGGGGGAAGAATGAAAAACTGTTTTTT
CDR3aa: CAGGKNEKLFF

j_gene: TRBJ1-6
abundance: -
d_gene: -
v_gene: TRBV12-3/TRBV12-4
CDR3nt: TGTGCCAGCAGTTTAGAAGGGTACTCACCCCTCCACTTT
CDR3aa: CASSLEGYSPLHF

j_gene: TRBJ1-2
abundance: -
d_gene: -
v_gene: TRBV19
CDR3nt: TGTGCCAGTAGTTTAATGGGACGCAACTATGGCTACACCTTC
CDR3aa: CASSLMGRNYGYTF

j_gene: TRBJ1-4
abundance: -
d_gene: -
v_gene: TRBV30
CDR3nt: TGTGCCTGGAGGCCCAGGGGTAATCGGGAAAAACTGTTTTTT
CDR3aa: CAWRPRGNREKLFF

j_gene: TRBJ2-3
abundance: -
d_gene: -
v_gene: TRBV5-1
CDR3nt: TGCGCCAGCAGCTTGGCCAGCGGTACAGATACGCAGTATTTT
CDR3aa: CASSLASGTDTQYF

j_gene: TRBJ1-1
abundance: -
d_gene: TRBD1
v_gene: TRBV6-5
CDR3nt: TGTGCCAGCAGTTACGCACAGGGGGCTAACACTGAAGCTTTCTTT
CDR3aa: CASSYAQGANTEAFF

j_gene: TRBJ1-5
abundance: -
d_gene: TRBD1
v_gene: TRBV30
CDR3nt: TGTGCCTGGAGCTACGGGACAGTTAGCAATCAGCCCCAGCATTTT
CDR3aa: CAWSYGTVSNQPQHF

j_gene: TRBJ2-1
abundance: -
d_gene: -
v_gene: TRBV11-2
CDR3nt: TGTGCCAGCAGCTTGCAGACTCTGGACAATGAGCAGTTCTTC
CDR3aa: CASSLQTLDNEQFF

j_gene: TRBJ1-3
abundance: -
d_gene: -
v_gene: TRBV9
CDR3nt: TGTGCCAGCAGCGTAGAGGGAACTGGAAACACCATATATTTT
CDR3aa: CASSVEGTGNTIYF

j_gene: TRBJ2-3
abundance: -
d_gene: TRBD2
v_gene: TRBV3-1/TRBV3-2
CDR3nt: TGTGCCAGCAGCCAAGATCGGCTAGCGGGAGCAGATACGCAGTATTTT
CDR3aa: CASSQDRLAGADTQYF

j_gene: TRBJ1-1
abundance: -
d_gene: -
v_gene: TRBV5-1
CDR3nt: TGCGCCAGCAGCTCGCAGGGATTGAACACTGAAGCTTTCTTT
CDR3aa: CASSSQGLNTEAFF

j_gene: TRBJ2-2
abundance: -
d_gene: -
v_gene: TRBV9
CDR3nt: TGTGCCAGCAGCGTAGGTGGAGACGCCGGGGAGCTGTTTTTT
CDR3aa: CASSVGGDAGELFF

j_gene: TRBJ2-1
abundance: -
d_gene: TRBD2
v_gene: TRBV6-5
CDR3nt: TGTGCCACCCGATTCCAGCGGGGGTACAATGAGCAGTTCTTC
CDR3aa: CATRFQRGYNEQFF

j_gene: TRBJ2-4
abundance: -
d_gene: TRBD1
v_gene: TRBV4-3
CDR3nt: TGCGCCAGCAGCCAAGATCCCGGACAGGTGGACATTCAGTACTTC
CDR3aa: CASSQDPGQVDIQYF

j_gene: TRBJ2-7
abundance: -
d_gene: TRBD2
v_gene: TRBV7-9
CDR3nt: TGTGCCAGCAGCCCGTTCACGGGGGGACTGCTAAGGGAGCAGTACTTC
CDR3aa: CASSPFTGGLLREQYF

j_gene: TRBJ2-1
abundance: -
d_gene: TRBD1
v_gene: TRBV29-1
CDR3nt: TGCAGCGTCCCCGAAGACAGGGGGGATTCCAATGAGCAGTTCTTC
CDR3aa: CSVPEDRGDSNEQFF

j_gene: TRBJ2-2
abundance: -
d_gene: -
v_gene: TRBV5-4
CDR3nt: TGTGCCAGCAGCTTGGCCAGGAACACCGGGGAGCTGTTTTTT
CDR3aa: CASSLARNTGELFF

j_gene: TRBJ1-6
abundance: once
d_gene: -
v_gene: TRBV7-9
CDR3nt: TGTGCCAGCAGCCCGGACAGTGCCTCACCCCTCCACTTT
CDR3aa: CASSPDSASPLHF

j_gene: TRBJ2-5
abundance: -
d_gene: -
v_gene: TRBV5-4
CDR3nt: TGTGCCAGCAGCCGTGAGGACTGGGGAGAGACCCAGTACTTC
CDR3aa: CASSREDWGETQYF

j_gene: TRBJ1-1
abundance: -
d_gene: -
v_gene: TRBV7-3
CDR3nt: TGTGCCAGCAGCTTAACGGCAGCAGGGAGGACTGAAGCTTTCTTT
CDR3aa: CASSLTAAGRTEAFF

j_gene: TRBJ1-1
abundance: once
d_gene: TRBD1
v_gene: TRBV19
CDR3nt: TGTGCCAGTAGTATTTTAGCAGGGGGCCCTAACACTGAAGCTTTCTTT
CDR3aa: CASSILAGGPNTEAFF

j_gene: TRBJ1-5
abundance: -
d_gene: TRBD1
v_gene: TRBV12-3/TRBV12-4
CDR3nt: TGTGCCAGTGACAGGGGGCTTCAGCCCCAGCATTTT
CDR3aa: CASDRGLQPQHF

j_gene: TRBJ2-6
abundance: once
d_gene: -
v_gene: TRBV1
CDR3nt: TGCACCAGCAGCCAAGATCGTTCGGAGGGGTTTATTCCTGGGGCCAACGTCCTGACTTTC
CDR3aa: CTSSQDRSEGFIPGANVLTF

j_gene: TRBJ2-5
abundance: once
d_gene: -
v_gene: TRBV19
CDR3nt: TGTGCCAGTAGTATAGATCGAACCGGGAGTCAATACTTC
CDR3aa: CASSIDRTGSQYF

j_gene: TRBJ2-5
abundance: -
d_gene: TRBD2
v_gene: TRBV3-1/TRBV3-2
CDR3nt: TGTGCCAGCAGCCCGCGGGAGGGCCTTGAGACCCAGTACTTC
CDR3aa: CASSPREGLETQYF

j_gene: TRBJ2-7
abundance: once
d_gene: TRBD2
v_gene: TRBV5-4
CDR3nt: TGTGCCAGCAGCTTAGCGGGGCCTTCCTACGAGCAGTACTTC
CDR3aa: CASSLAGPSYEQYF

j_gene: TRBJ2-1
abundance: -
d_gene: TRBD2
v_gene: TRBV5-1
CDR3nt: TGCGCCAGCAGCTTTAGCCAGCGGGAGGACAATGAGCAGTTCTTC
CDR3aa: CASSFSQREDNEQFF

j_gene: TRBJ2-2
abundance: -
d_gene: -
v_gene: TRBV7-7
CDR3nt: TGTGCCAGCAGCCGCAACCAGGGCGGGGAGCTGTTTTTT
CDR3aa: CASSRNQGGELFF

j_gene: TRBJ2-7
abundance: -
d_gene: TRBD1
v_gene: TRBV19
CDR3nt: TGTGCCAGTACCGGAGACAGGGGCTTTTCCTTTATTACCTACGAGCAGTACTTC
CDR3aa: CASTGDRGFSFITYEQYF

j_gene: TRBJ2-1
abundance: once
d_gene: -
v_gene: TRBV5-1
CDR3nt: TGCGCCAGCATTAATGAGGGGAATGAGCAGTTCTTC
CDR3aa: CASINEGNEQFF

j_gene: TRBJ1-1
abundance: -
d_gene: -
v_gene: TRBV7-9
CDR3nt: TGTGCCAGCAGCTTGGGTGCCTCCTACACTGAAGCTTTCTTT
CDR3aa: CASSLGASYTEAFF

j_gene: TRBJ2-7
abundance: few
d_gene: TRBD1
v_gene: TRBV20-1
CDR3nt: TGCAGTGCTGGGGACAGGGGCGAGCAGTACTTC
CDR3aa: CSAGDRGEQYF